This passage covers 20 T cell receptor beta chains from one sample sequenced in a study of blood T cell repertoires in COVID-19. The method was immunoSEQ multiplex PCR; TCRdb's version includes in-frame clones alone and lacks a portion of them. This table holds some 300,000 clones, roughly 88% found once. Input material: PBMCs or T cells enriched from blood (not recorded which). These receptors were collected from a woman aged 25 to 45 who had recovered from COVID-19.

The chain employs TRBV19 and TRBJ1-1; D remains ambiguous. The CDR3 has 14 residues. Trimming cost V 2 bases and J 1 base, with 8 bases left between them. Germline V gives CDR1 LNHDA, CDR2 SQIVND (reference sequence). The CDR3 protein is CASSIFSWNTEAFF. CDR3 nucleotides: TGTGCCAGTAGTATATTTTCATGGAACACTGAAGCTTTCTTT.

The gene calls are TRBV28 and TRBJ1-3; 10 bases are a match to TRBD1. Germline V lookup: CDR1 MDHEN, CDR2 SYDVKM. This CDR3 has 16 amino acids. J gave up 2 bases and V 5 bases, and 6 bases lay outside the gene matches. The CDR3 spells CASSEPGTGAGNTIYF. In DNA, the CDR3 is TGTGCCAGCAGTGAACCCGGGACAGGGGCTGGAAACACCATATATTTT.

J is TRBJ2-3 and V is TRBV15; D is unresolved. Trimming removed 0 bases at V and 0 bases at J, with 16 bases between. The CDR3 length is 18 residues. Germline V gene lookup returns CDR1 LNHNV and CDR2 YYDKDF (reference sequence). CDR3 amino acids: CATSRDSGFAYSTDTQYF. CDR3 DNA sequence: TGTGCCACCAGCAGAGATAGTGGTTTTGCATACAGCACAGATACGCAGTATTTT.

The rearrangement joins TRBV15 to TRBJ1-2; D is possibly TRBD1 (6 bases). Trimming removed 2 bases from V and 8 bases from J, with 9 bases in between. This CDR3 region has 12 residues. Germline V gene lookup returns CDR1 LNHNV and CDR2 YYDKDF (reference sequence). The CDR3 nucleotides are TGTGCCACCAGCAGAAACAGGGACGGCTACACCTTC. Protein: CATSRNRDGYTF.

This clone was detected only once. The rearrangement uses TRBV27 and TRBJ2-7; 10 positions agree with TRBD1. The germline V gene has CDR1 MNHEY and CDR2 SMNVEV (reference sequence). J lost 9 bases, V lost 4 bases, and 9 bases had no gene match. The CDR3 has 14 residues. CDR3 region: CASSWGQGTSGQYF. CDR3 nucleotides: TGTGCCAGCAGTTGGGGACAGGGGACTTCTGGGCAGTACTTC.

CDR3 nucleotide sequence: TGTGCCAGCAGCCCGACGGCGGCAGATACGCAGTATTTT. Translating it yields CASSPTAADTQYF. V gene TRBV7-3 combines with J gene TRBJ2-3; D gene ambiguous. V lost 5 bases and J 4 bases, leaving 10 bases between the germline ends. The CDR3 consists of 13 residues. Looked up from germline, CDR1 is SGHTA and CDR2 is FQGTGA.

The chain couples TRBV28 to TRBJ2-1; a weak D match, TRBD2 (6 bases). The V gene's germline CDR1 is MDHEN and CDR2 SYDVKM. The CDR3 has 13 residues. Trimming removed 8 bases at V and 6 bases at J, with 14 bases between. The CDR3 sequence: CASLTGGFNEQFF. CDR3 sequence (DNA): TGTGCCAGCCTCACTGGAGGGTTCAATGAGCAGTTCTTC.

The J gene is TRBJ2-5, the V gene TRBV11-3; 7 positions agree with TRBD2. CDR1 and CDR2 (germline): SGHNT, YENEEA. This CDR3 region has 15 residues. The J segment lost 3 bases and the V segment lost 5 bases, leaving 9 bases of the junction unmatched. The CDR3 DNA sequence: TGTGCCAGCAGCCAACGGGGACTACCAAAAGAGACCCAGTACTTC. Translated: CASSQRGLPKETQYF.

The chain employs TRBV2 and TRBJ1-1; the D is unclear. The CDR3 runs 12 residues. Trimming removed 4 bases from V and 0 bases from J, with 3 bases in between. CDR1 is SNHLY and CDR2 is FYNNEI in the germline V gene. The CDR3: CASSALNTEAFF. In DNA form, the CDR3 reads TGTGCCAGCAGTGCCTTGAACACTGAAGCTTTCTTT.

The J gene is TRBJ2-7, the V gene TRBV14; D is perhaps TRBD2 (5 bases). The V gene lost 8 bases and the J gene lost 0 bases, with 14 bases spanning the gap. CDR1 is SGHDN and CDR2 is FVKESK in the germline V gene. The CDR3 has 14 residues. The CDR3: CASRDTRNSYEQYF. As DNA, the CDR3 is TGTGCCAGCCGGGATACCCGCAACTCCTACGAGCAGTACTTC.

This sequence joins TRBV4-1 and TRBJ1-2; possibly TRBD1 for D (6 bases). The CDR3 covers 16 residues. V was trimmed by 0 bases and J by 0 bases, leaving 11 bases between them. Germline CDR1 is MGHRA and CDR2 is YSYEKL. This CDR3 reads CASSQDPNRANYGYTF. As DNA, the CDR3 is TGCGCCAGCAGCCAAGACCCTAACAGGGCTAACTATGGCTACACCTTC.

V is TRBV20-1 and J is TRBJ1-1; D unclear. The length of the CDR3 is 10 residues. CDR1 and CDR2 from the germline V gene are DFQATT and SNEGSKA (reference sequence). Trimming took off 3 bases at V and 11 bases at J, with 10 bases between the two ends. In DNA form, the CDR3 reads TGCAGTGCTAGTTCGGGTGAGGCTTTCTTT. Translation: CSASSGEAFF.

V and J are TRBV15 and TRBJ2-7; TRBD2 matches at 7 bases. V gave up 9 bases and J gave up 0 bases; unmatched junction bases: 11. Germline values: CDR1 LNHNV, CDR2 YYDKDF (reference sequence). The CDR3 runs 15 residues. CDR3 protein: CATSHSGGGSYEQYF. CDR3 sequence (DNA): TGTGCCACGAGCCACTCCGGCGGGGGCTCCTACGAGCAGTACTTC.

The J gene is TRBJ1-2, the V gene TRBV6-2 or TRBV6-3; D possibly corresponds to TRBD1 (6 bases). The CDR3 is 14 residues long. Germline values: CDR1 MNHEY, CDR2 SVGEGT. Deletions cut 2 bases from V and 4 bases from J, with 11 bases between. The CDR3 region is CASSYLDSPYGYTF. The CDR3, as DNA: TGTGCCAGCAGTTACCTGGACAGCCCCTATGGCTACACCTTC.

This clone appeared once. The chain combines TRBV6-5 with TRBJ1-1; D is uncertain. The germline V gene encodes CDR1 MNHEY and CDR2 SVGAGI. V was trimmed by 2 bases and J by 3 bases, leaving 7 bases between them. The CDR3 has 13 amino acids. CDR3 DNA sequence: TGTGCCAGCAGTTACGAGGCAGACACTGAAGCTTTCTTT. Protein sequence: CASSYEADTEAFF.

The J gene is TRBJ1-3, the V gene TRBV11-2; unclear D gene. V gave up 4 bases and J gave up 0 bases, with 10 bases separating them. Germline values: CDR1 SGHAT, CDR2 FQNNGV. The CDR3 extends over 15 amino acids. For the CDR3, the DNA is TGTGCCAGCAGCTGGAGACGGAGCTCTGGAAACACCATATATTTT. Amino acid sequence: CASSWRRSSGNTIYF. Full variable domain (rest looked up from reference TRBV11-2 and TRBJ1-3): EAGVAQSPRYKIIEKRQSVAFWCNPISGHATLYWYQQILGQGPKLLIQFQNNGVVDDSQLPKDRFSAERLKGVDSTLKIQPAKLEDSAVYLCASSWRRSSGNTIYFGEGSWLTVV.

This chain uses TRBV7-3 with TRBJ1-6, with D possibly TRBD1 on 6 matching bases. This CDR3 is 15 amino acids long. V dropped 3 bases and J dropped 9 bases, with 15 bases sitting between them. Germline CDR1 reads SGHTA; CDR2 reads FQGTGA. CDR3 sequence (DNA): TGTGCCAGCAGCTTTCAGGGGATGGGAGCTTCACCCCTCCACTTT. Its translation: CASSFQGMGASPLHF.

The sample holds one count of this clone. The rearrangement uses TRBV9 and TRBJ2-7; no firm D call. This CDR3 contains 14 residues. From germline, CDR1 is SGDLS and CDR2 YYNGEE. The V end lost 0 bases, the J end lost 3 bases, and 10 bases lay between the germline ends. The DNA of the CDR3 is TGTGCCAGCAGCGTAGGATTTGGAGTCTACGAGCAGTACTTC. Amino acid sequence: CASSVGFGVYEQYF.

The rearrangement uses TRBV3-1 (or the pseudogene TRBV3-2) and TRBJ1-3; D unresolved. The CDR3 has 14 residues. The germline V gene encodes CDR1 LGHDT and CDR2 YNNKEL (reference sequence). Trimming took off 3 bases at V and 4 bases at J, with 10 bases between the two ends. CDR3 residues: CASSHPERGNTIYF. Written as DNA, the CDR3 is TGTGCCAGCAGCCATCCGGAGAGGGGAAACACCATATATTTT.

The chain combines TRBV27 with TRBJ1-1; TRBD1 aligns across 8 bases. The CDR3 has 14 residues. Germline CDR1 reads MNHEY; CDR2 reads SMNVEV (reference sequence). Losses at the gene ends were 8 bases for V and 5 bases for J; bases not matched to a gene: 10. CDR3 nucleotide sequence: TGTGCCAGCGGATACAGGGGGTTGAGGACTGAAGCTTTCTTT. Encoded protein: CASGYRGLRTEAFF.